The 26 T cell receptor beta chains below all came from one sample that was sequenced in a study of STAT5B mutations in CD4+ large granular lymphocyte leukemia. Measured with immunoSEQ multiplex PCR; TCRdb has only the in-frame clones, and not every one. The data contain tens of thousands of clones, more than 80% of them singletons. Sequencing was done on a sample of CD4+ T cells from blood buffy coats. These receptor sequences come from a human donor in good health.

In this sample, this clone turned up a few times. The CDR3 DNA is TGTGCCAGCAGCTTAGAGGGGGTCGGGGCGAACACTGAAGCTTTCTTT. This codes for CASSLEGVGANTEAFF. The chain employs TRBV11-2 and TRBJ1-1, with D possibly being TRBD1 (5 bases). The V and J ends lost 0 bases and 1 base respectively, with 12 bases between them. The CDR3 contains 16 residues. Germline V gene lookup returns CDR1 SGHAT and CDR2 FQNNGV.

V gene TRBV19 combines with J gene TRBJ2-5; D ambiguous. Trimming took off 6 bases at V and 4 bases at J, with 12 bases between the two ends. This CDR3 is built from 13 residues. Germline-derived CDR1 and CDR2 are LNHDA and SQIVND (reference sequence). CDR3 in DNA: TGTGCCAGTAGGCAGCCTCCGGGAGAGACCCAGTACTTC. This codes for CASRQPPGETQYF.

The rearrangement joins TRBV7-3 to TRBJ2-7; maybe TRBD2 (5 bases). Germline CDR1 SGHTA, CDR2 FQGTGA. V was trimmed by 0 bases and J by 2 bases, leaving 8 bases between them. The CDR3 runs 14 residues. The CDR3 DNA sequence: TGTGCCAGCAGCTTAACGAGAGGGCCCTACGAGCAGTACTTC. Its protein is CASSLTRGPYEQYF.

This clone has just one count. The chain combines TRBV2 with TRBJ2-5; TRBD2 matches at 7 bases. After removal of 6 bases from V and 5 bases from J, the junction contained 9 bases not matched to a gene. The CDR3 is 14 amino acids. Germline V CDR1 and CDR2: SNHLY, FYNNEI. The CDR3 sequence: CASRAGRALETQYF. In DNA, the CDR3 is TGTGCCAGCAGAGCGGGGAGGGCTCTTGAGACCCAGTACTTC.

The table lists this clone with a count of one. V is TRBV28 and J is TRBJ2-7; D may be TRBD2 (5 bases). V lost 5 bases to trimming and J lost 0 bases, with 17 bases between them. CDR1 and CDR2 from the germline V gene are MDHEN and SYDVKM. CDR3 length equals 16 residues. The CDR3 protein is CASSLLTSRYSYEQYF. CDR3 sequence (DNA): TGTGCCAGCAGTCTCCTAACTAGTCGTTACTCCTACGAGCAGTACTTC.

The rearrangement joins TRBV5-6 to TRBJ2-3; D perhaps matches TRBD1 (7 bases). The CDR3 spans 15 residues. Trimming pared 2 bases from V and 5 bases from J, leaving 15 bases between. The V gene's germline CDR1 is SGHDT and CDR2 YYEEEE. The CDR3 is CASSFRDREVDTQYF. DNA for the CDR3: TGTGCCAGCAGCTTTCGTGACAGGGAGGTAGATACGCAGTATTTT.

The chain links TRBV18 to TRBJ2-7; D ambiguous. The CDR3 extends over 12 amino acids. V was shortened by 3 bases and J by 5 bases, with 8 bases between the two germline ends. The germline V gene encodes CDR1 KGHSH and CDR2 LQKENI. The CDR3 loop is CASSPYQDEQYF. The CDR3 bases are TGTGCCAGCTCACCCTATCAGGACGAGCAGTACTTC. Together with reference TRBV18 and TRBJ2-7, the CDR3 gives the full variable domain: NAGVMQNPRHLVRRRGQEARLRCSPMKGHSHVYWYRQLPEEGLKFMVYLQKENIIDESGMPKERFSAEFPKEGPSILRIQQVVRGDSAAYFCASSPYQDEQYFGPGTRLTVT.

The V gene is TRBV7-2, the J gene TRBJ2-7; 7 bases agree with TRBD1. In germline, CDR1 is SGHTA, CDR2 FQGNSA. The CDR3 consists of 15 residues. V was clipped by 1 base and J by 0 bases; unmatched bases: 3. This chain's CDR3 is CASSLGQGLSYEQYF. DNA for the CDR3: TGTGCCAGCAGCTTAGGACAGGGCCTCTCCTACGAGCAGTACTTC.

This clone has more than one count but fewer than ten. The chain joins TRBV29-1 to TRBJ1-5, with D possibly matching TRBD1 (6 bases). CDR1 and CDR2 from the germline V gene are SQVTM and ANQGSEA. The CDR3 spans 14 residues. The DNA of the CDR3 is TGCAGTGTCCGCCATGGGGGCCCGTTATCGCCCCAGCATTTT. This gives the protein CSVRHGGPLSPQHF. Full variable domain (missing parts from reference TRBV29-1 and TRBJ1-5): SAVISQKPSRDICQRGTSLTIQCQVDSQVTMMFWYRQQPGQSLTLIATANQGSEATYESGFVIDKFPISRPNLTFSTLTVSNMSPEDSSIYLCSVRHGGPLSPQHFGDGTRLSIL.

J is TRBJ1-5 and V is TRBV7-9, with D unclear. Germline-derived CDR1 and CDR2 are SEHNR and FQNEAQ (reference sequence). V was clipped by 4 bases and J by 6 bases, with 13 bases between them. The length of the CDR3 is 14 residues. In nucleotides, the CDR3 is TGTGCCAGCAGCTCAGACGTGGCTAGTCAGCCCCAGCATTTT. It specifies CASSSDVASQPQHF.

The chain links TRBV7-9 to TRBJ2-7; weak D call: TRBD1 (6 bases). The V gene lost 2 bases and the J gene lost 3 bases, with 17 bases spanning the gap. The CDR3 is 16 amino acids. Germline-derived CDR1 and CDR2 are SEHNR and FQNEAQ (reference sequence). Here the CDR3 reads CASSLIRPGANYEQYF. The CDR3 nucleotides are TGTGCCAGCAGCTTAATCCGACCAGGGGCCAACTACGAGCAGTACTTC.

V is TRBV28 and J is TRBJ2-3; D is ambiguous. CDR3 length equals 14 residues. Deletions cut 3 bases from V and 5 bases from J, with 12 bases between. Germline lookup yields CDR1 MDHEN and CDR2 SYDVKM. DNA for the CDR3: TGTGCCAGCAGTTTTTTGGGGTTTGTAGATACGCAGTATTTT. Translating gives CASSFLGFVDTQYF.

The V and J genes are TRBV19 and TRBJ2-7; D is possibly TRBD1 or TRBD2 (5 bases each). Germline lookup yields CDR1 LNHDA and CDR2 SQIVND (reference sequence). V lost 3 bases to trimming and J lost 0 bases, with 6 bases between them. This CDR3 region has 13 residues. CDR3 nucleotide sequence: TGTGCCAGTAGTATGGGGGACTCCTACGAGCAGTACTTC. This encodes CASSMGDSYEQYF.

The chain joins TRBV10-1 to TRBJ2-5; D possibly matches TRBD1 or TRBD2 (5 bases each). Between the trimmed V and J ends, which lost 6 bases and 2 bases, there was a span of 13 bases. CDR3 size: 14 residues. Germline CDR1 and CDR2: WNHNN and SYGVQD (reference sequence). Here the CDR3 reads CASSYRGPQETQYF. For the CDR3, the DNA is TGCGCCAGCAGCTATCGGGGCCCGCAAGAGACCCAGTACTTC.

V and J are TRBV6-5 and TRBJ2-1; 11 bases agree with TRBD2. Germline-derived CDR1 and CDR2 are MNHEY and SVGAGI. Trimming removed 4 bases from V and 4 bases from J; junction bases left unmatched: 3. CDR3 size: 15 residues. CDR3 sequence reads: CASSSGLAEYNEQFF. The CDR3 DNA follows: TGTGCCAGCAGTTCGGGACTAGCGGAGTACAATGAGCAGTTCTTC.

The rearrangement joins TRBV18 to TRBJ2-2, with D perhaps TRBD2 (5 bases). CDR3 size: 13 residues. Between the trimmed V and J ends, which lost 6 bases and 6 bases, there was a span of 11 bases. CDR1 is KGHSH, CDR2 LQKENI, per germline. As DNA, the CDR3 is TGTGCCAGCTCGGCGGTGGAGGCCGGGGAGCTGTTTTTT. This gives the protein CASSAVEAGELFF.

The rearrangement joins TRBV28 to TRBJ2-1, with 7 nucleotides matching TRBD2. Germline V gene sequence: CDR1 MDHEN, CDR2 SYDVKM. The ends lost 6 bases at V and 9 bases at J; junction bases unmatched: 14. This CDR3 comprises 15 residues. This CDR3 is CASSTPAGISGEQFF. The CDR3 coding sequence is TGTGCCAGCAGCACCCCAGCGGGAATATCGGGTGAGCAGTTCTTC.

V is TRBV7-2 and J is TRBJ2-5; D is unclear. CDR3 size: 13 residues. Between the trimmed V and J ends, which lost 3 bases and 1 base, there was a span of 6 bases. Germline loops: CDR1 SGHTA, CDR2 FQGNSA. DNA for the CDR3: TGTGCCAGCAGCTTGGCTACCCAAGAGACCCAGTACTTC. This translates into CASSLATQETQYF.

The rearrangement joins TRBV7-9 to TRBJ2-3; possibly TRBD2 for D (5 bases). The CDR3 runs 12 residues. V lost 5 bases to trimming and J lost 5 bases, with 8 bases between them. CDR1 and CDR2 from the germline V gene are SEHNR and FQNEAQ (reference sequence). In DNA form, the CDR3 reads TGTGCCAGCAGCGCCGGAGGAGATACGCAGTATTTT. It is translated as CASSAGGDTQYF.

The J gene is TRBJ2-6, the V gene TRBV9; 10 bases agree with TRBD1. CDR1 is SGDLS, CDR2 YYNGEE, per germline. The CDR3 has 21 amino acids. The junction had 16 bases not matched to a gene; V was cut back by 0 bases and J by 4 bases. Here the CDR3 reads CASSVGSRDRGFILGANVLTF. CDR3 sequence (DNA): TGTGCCAGCAGCGTAGGGTCCCGGGACAGGGGATTTATACTCGGGGCCAACGTCCTGACTTTC.

This clone was seen a single time. V and J are TRBV5-4 and TRBJ2-1; 7 bases are a match to TRBD1. V was clipped by 4 bases and J by 1 base; unmatched bases: 5. The CDR3 consists of 15 residues. Germline CDR1 SGHNT, CDR2 YYREEE (reference sequence). The CDR3 nucleotides are TGTGCCAGCAGCGTAGCAGGGGGTTCCTACAATGAGCAGTTCTTC. Its translation is CASSVAGGSYNEQFF.

As DNA, the CDR3 is TGCGCCAGCAGCTTGGGGTCGACCACGGTGAACACTGAAGCTTTCTTT. This codes for CASSLGSTTVNTEAFF. The chain uses TRBV5-1 and TRBJ1-1, with D hard to call. The V gene's germline CDR1 is SGHRS and CDR2 YFSETQ. The ends were cut back, 0 bases at V and 0 bases at J, with 12 bases in the middle. The CDR3 runs to 16 residues.

In regard to this clone: The CDR3 end shows no conserved phenylalanine or tryptophan, and so a read error is likely. Because the CDR3's place on the DNA is in doubt, the DNA is left out and the CDR3 is given as listed by TCRdb. J is TRBJ1-1 and V is TRBV6-5. Per the germline V gene, CDR1 is MNHEY and CDR2 is SVGAGI. The CDR3 region is 13 residues in length, termini included. The CDR3 sequence: CASSYPGHPGSAL.

J is TRBJ2-7 and V is TRBV4-3, with TRBD1 identical over 7 bases. The V and J ends lost 2 bases and 0 bases, in that order; junction bases with no gene match: 4. Germline V gene lookup returns CDR1 LGHNA and CDR2 YSLEER. There are 15 residues in the CDR3. CDR3 loop: CASSQQPGGSYEQYF. The CDR3 coding sequence is TGCGCCAGCAGCCAACAACCAGGGGGCTCCTACGAGCAGTACTTC.

This chain connects TRBV19 to TRBJ2-2; D call uncertain. The CDR3 is 16 residues long. Trimming took off 4 bases at V and 0 bases at J, with 12 bases between the two ends. CDR1 is LNHDA and CDR2 is SQIVND in the germline V gene (reference sequence). The CDR3 DNA sequence: TGTGCCAGTAGTAAACCCTTGACGACGAACACCGGGGAGCTGTTTTTT. It specifies CASSKPLTTNTGELFF. Together with reference TRBV19 and TRBJ2-2, the CDR3 gives the full variable domain: DGGITQSPKYLFRKEGQNVTLSCEQNLNHDAMYWYRQDPGQGLRLIYYSQIVNDFQKGDIAEGYSVSREKKESFPLTVTSAQKNPTAFYLCASSKPLTTNTGELFFGEGSRLTVL.

The chain combines TRBV19 with TRBJ1-5; TRBD1 matches 7 bases. The CDR3 length is 16 residues. Losses at the gene ends were 1 base for V and 4 bases for J; bases not matched to a gene: 7. Germline assignment: CDR1 LNHDA and CDR2 SQIVND (reference sequence). CDR3 nucleotides: TGTGCCAGTAGTATAGCGCCAGGACAGGCTAATCAGCCCCAGCATTTT. Its translation is CASSIAPGQANQPQHF. Full variable domain (missing parts from reference TRBV19 and TRBJ1-5): DGGITQSPKYLFRKEGQNVTLSCEQNLNHDAMYWYRQDPGQGLRLIYYSQIVNDFQKGDIAEGYSVSREKKESFPLTVTSAQKNPTAFYLCASSIAPGQANQPQHFGDGTRLSIL.